The 21 T cell receptor beta chains in this list originate from one sample, sequenced in a study of identical twins. TCRdb recomputed calls from the 5' RACE reads with MiXCR, one row per CDR3 protein. The sample lists hundreds of thousands of distinct CDR3 sequences, just over 7% occurring once. This same sample was also part of a study on yellow fever vaccine responses in identical twins.

Specimen: PBMCs. The receptors originated from a woman aged 18-30 years in good health.

Many counts were recorded for this clonotype. V gene TRBV6-1 combines with J gene TRBJ1-1; D call uncertain. V was shortened by 6 bases and J by 3 bases, with 11 bases between the two germline ends. CDR1 is MNHNS and CDR2 is SASEGT in the germline V gene. This CDR3 is built from 13 residues. As DNA, the CDR3 is TGTGCCAGCAGCTCTGACACCTACACTGAAGCTTTCTTT. It yields the protein CASSSDTYTEAFF.

This clonotype was picked up many times. The CDR3 here is CSVGERGQAFF. CDR3 sequence (DNA): TGCAGCGTTGGGGAGAGGGGGCAAGCTTTCTTT. V is TRBV29-1 and J is TRBJ1-1, with 7 bases fitting TRBD1. V trimming: 4 bases; J trimming: 9 bases; junction bases outside the gene matches: 5. CDR3 length equals 11 residues. CDR1 and CDR2 (germline): SQVTM, ANQGSEA.

The chain has TRBV20-1 and TRBJ1-2; maybe TRBD1 (5 bases). V was clipped by 0 bases and J by 6 bases, with 5 bases between them. Germline loops: CDR1 DFQATT, CDR2 SNEGSKA (reference sequence). The CDR3 is made up of 11 amino acids. The CDR3, as DNA: TGCAGTGCTAGAGACAGGGATGGCTACACCTTC. As protein: CSARDRDGYTF.

This clonotype came up a few times. The V and J genes are TRBV20-1 and TRBJ2-7, with 8 nucleotides matching TRBD2. V lost 3 bases to trimming and J lost 4 bases; unmatched junction nucleotides: 8. Germline V CDR1 and CDR2: DFQATT, SNEGSKA (reference sequence). This CDR3 comprises 14 residues. CDR3 protein: CSARGETSVYEQYF. For the CDR3, the DNA is TGCAGTGCTAGGGGGGAGACTAGCGTTTACGAGCAGTACTTC.

This clonotype was counted only a few times. This chain uses TRBV12-3 or TRBV12-4 with TRBJ1-2; tentatively, D is TRBD1 (6 bases). This CDR3 contains 13 residues. V lost 4 bases and J lost 8, with 14 bases in between. The CDR3 is CASSYRGGGGYTF. CDR3 nucleotide sequence: TGTGCCAGCAGTTACCGAGGGGGAGGCGGCTACACCTTC.

There are many counts of this clonotype. V and J are TRBV3-1 and TRBJ1-1, with D unresolved. The CDR3 is 12 amino acids. Germline V lookup: CDR1 LGHDT, CDR2 YNNKEL (reference sequence). The V and J ends lost 7 bases and 4 bases respectively, with 10 bases between them. CDR3 sequence (DNA): TGTGCCAGCACCGGGGTGGGCACTGAAGCTTTCTTT. Translated: CASTGVGTEAFF.

The chain has TRBV7-3 and TRBJ2-1, with 10 nucleotides matching TRBD2. Losses at the gene ends were 0 bases for V and 0 bases for J; bases not matched to a gene: 8. The CDR3 is made up of 19 amino acids. Per the germline V gene, CDR1 is SGHTA and CDR2 is FQGTGA. CDR3 bases: TGTGCCAGCAGCTTAACGAGTGGTACTAGCGGGAACTCCTACAATGAGCAGTTCTTC. It translates to CASSLTSGTSGNSYNEQFF.

The chain links TRBV7-9 to TRBJ2-2; 9 nucleotides match TRBD1. From germline, CDR1 is SEHNR and CDR2 FQNEAQ (reference sequence). Trimming took 5 bases from V and 1 from J; bases not matched to a gene: 5. The length of the CDR3 is 16 residues. CDR3 loop: CASSKRQGVNTGELFF. The DNA of the CDR3 is TGTGCCAGCAGCAAAAGACAGGGGGTGAACACCGGGGAGCTGTTTTTT. Using reference TRBV7-9 and TRBJ2-2 for the parts outside the CDR3, the full variable domain is DTGVSQNPRHKITKRGQNVTFRCDPISEHNRLYWYRQTLGQGPEFLTYFQNEAQLEKSRLLSDRFSAERPKGSFSTLEIQRTEQGDSAMYLCASSKRQGVNTGELFFGEGSRLTVL.

This clonotype has only a few counts. The rearrangement joins TRBV20-1 to TRBJ2-5; possible D gene TRBD2, 6 bases. The V end was cut by 0 bases, the J end by 4 bases, with 15 bases between. Germline CDR1 DFQATT, CDR2 SNEGSKA (reference sequence). CDR3 size: 15 residues. The CDR3 region is CSARDIRGSSETQYF. The CDR3 coding sequence is TGCAGTGCTAGAGATATACGGGGGAGTTCAGAGACCCAGTACTTC.

This clonotype was recorded many times. The CDR3 region is CASSLALRTSSYEQYF. The DNA of the CDR3 is TGTGCCAGCAGTTTGGCCCTCCGGACAAGCTCCTACGAGCAGTACTTC. The J gene is TRBJ2-7, the V gene TRBV12-3 or TRBV12-4; a possible D gene is TRBD1 (5 bases). The CDR3 length is 16 residues. With 3 bases removed from V and 0 bases from J, the gap between germline ends came to 15 bases.

This clonotype was observed at least ten times. This rearrangement joins TRBV20-1 to TRBJ2-2, with a tentative D call TRBD2 (6 bases). Trimming took 1 base from V and 5 from J, leaving 11 bases between them. In germline, CDR1 is DFQATT, CDR2 SNEGSKA (reference sequence). The CDR3 has 14 residues. CDR3 sequence: CSARASSATGELFF. The CDR3 DNA reads TGCAGTGCTAGAGCGTCTAGCGCTACCGGGGAGCTGTTTTTT.

This clonotype occurred many times. This chain joins TRBV5-1 and TRBJ2-1, with D possibly being TRBD1 (6 bases). In germline, CDR1 is SGHRS, CDR2 YFSETQ. The CDR3 is 17 amino acids. Trimming shortened V by 4 bases and J by 0 bases, and 17 bases separated the two germline ends. CDR3 protein: CASSPLQGSGSYNEQFF. CDR3 coding DNA: TGCGCCAGCAGCCCCCTACAGGGATCTGGCTCCTACAATGAGCAGTTCTTC.

This clonotype was counted a few times. As DNA, the CDR3 is TGTGCCAGCAGCCACATCGACAGACACCAAGAGACCCAGTACTTC. As protein: CASSHIDRHQETQYF. The V call is TRBV6-1, the J call TRBJ2-5, with TRBD1 as a possible D gene (5 bases). CDR3 size: 15 residues. The V end was cut by 6 bases, the J end by 0 bases, with 14 bases between. CDR1 is MNHNS, CDR2 SASEGT, per germline.

This clonotype was counted many times. The rearrangement joins TRBV20-1 to TRBJ1-2; D perhaps matches TRBD1 (5 bases). Germline CDR1 and CDR2: DFQATT and SNEGSKA (reference sequence). The CDR3 has 11 residues. CDR3: CSRWGGYGYTF. Here the CDR3 DNA reads TGCAGCCGGTGGGGGGGGTATGGCTACACCTTC.

This clonotype was counted a few times. The chain recombines TRBV18 with TRBJ2-5; D remains ambiguous. The V end lost 3 bases, the J end lost 1 base, and 12 bases lay between the germline ends. CDR3 length equals 15 residues. Germline values: CDR1 KGHSH, CDR2 LQKENI. The CDR3 region is CASSPQSGVQETQYF. The DNA for the CDR3 is TGTGCCAGCTCACCGCAGAGTGGGGTCCAAGAGACCCAGTACTTC.

This clonotype was seen repeatedly, ten times or more. V and J are TRBV10-3 and TRBJ2-2; D may be TRBD2 (5 bases). The CDR3 totals 13 residues. CDR1 and CDR2 from the germline V gene are ENHRY and SYGVKD. The V end was cut by 6 bases, the J end by 6 bases, with 11 bases between. CDR3 nucleotides: TGTGCCATCAGCCCGGGGTTAGCCGGGGAGCTGTTTTTT. As protein: CAISPGLAGELFF.

This clonotype has ten or more counts. The J gene is TRBJ1-2, the V gene TRBV12-3 or TRBV12-4, with TRBD1 as a possible D gene (6 bases). This CDR3 is built from 14 residues. Between the trimmed V and J ends, which lost 5 bases and 4 bases, there was a span of 14 bases. Here the CDR3 reads CASSPWTDGYGYTF. CDR3 in DNA: TGTGCCAGCAGTCCTTGGACAGACGGCTATGGCTACACCTTC.

This clonotype was counted between two and nine times. The chain couples TRBV27 to TRBJ2-2; D remains unclear. Germline-derived CDR1 and CDR2 are MNHEY and SMNVEV (reference sequence). Trimming stripped 5 bases from V and 6 bases from J, with 10 bases between. The CDR3 is made up of 13 amino acids. The CDR3 coding sequence is TGTGCCAGCAGTATTTACCGGCCCGGGGAGCTGTTTTTT. This gives the protein CASSIYRPGELFF.

This clonotype has just a few counts. The genes are TRBV7-2 and TRBJ2-6; D is tentatively TRBD1 or TRBD2 (6 bases each). The V and J ends lost 1 base and 2 bases respectively, with 9 bases between them. CDR3 length equals 16 residues. CDR1 and CDR2 from the germline V gene are SGHTA and FQGNSA. The DNA for the CDR3 is TGTGCCAGCAGCTTAGAGGGGGGTCCTGGGGCCAACGTCCTGACTTTC. It encodes CASSLEGGPGANVLTF.

This clonotype appeared many times. The rearrangement uses TRBV12-3 or TRBV12-4 and TRBJ2-1; no firm D call. V lost 3 bases to trimming and J lost 1 base, with 7 bases between them. The CDR3 consists of 14 residues. The CDR3 nucleotides are TGTGCCAGCAGTTTCGGCGCTTCCTACAATGAGCAGTTCTTC. Amino acids: CASSFGASYNEQFF.

This clonotype was counted at least ten times. This chain uses TRBV12-3 or TRBV12-4 with TRBJ1-5, with 9 bases identical to TRBD1. J was trimmed by 1 base and V by 3 bases; bases with no gene match: 16. This CDR3 has 20 residues. The CDR3 sequence is CASSFALGQGKGMSNQPQHF. CDR3 DNA sequence: TGTGCCAGCAGTTTCGCCTTGGGACAGGGAAAAGGGATGAGCAATCAGCCCCAGCATTTT.